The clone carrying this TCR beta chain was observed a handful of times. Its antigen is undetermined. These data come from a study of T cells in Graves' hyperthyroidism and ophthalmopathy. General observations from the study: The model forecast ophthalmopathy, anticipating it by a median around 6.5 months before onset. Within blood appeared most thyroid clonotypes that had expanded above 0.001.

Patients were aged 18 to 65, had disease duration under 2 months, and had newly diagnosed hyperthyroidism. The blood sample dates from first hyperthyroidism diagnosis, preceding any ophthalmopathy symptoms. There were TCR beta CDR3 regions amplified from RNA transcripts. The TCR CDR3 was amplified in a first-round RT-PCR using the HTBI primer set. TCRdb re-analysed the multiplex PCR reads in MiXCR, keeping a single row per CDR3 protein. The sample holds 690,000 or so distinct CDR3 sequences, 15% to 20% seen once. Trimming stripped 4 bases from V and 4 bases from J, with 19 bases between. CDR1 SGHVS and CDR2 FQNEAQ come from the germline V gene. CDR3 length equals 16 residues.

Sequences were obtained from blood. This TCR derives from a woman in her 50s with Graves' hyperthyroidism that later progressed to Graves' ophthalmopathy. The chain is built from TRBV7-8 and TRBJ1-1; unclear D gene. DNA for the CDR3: TGTGCCAGCAGCTCCCCCCCCAGCAGGAGGATCACTGAAGCTTTCTTT. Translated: CASSSPPSRRITEAFF.